This entry concerns a single T cell receptor beta chain. These data belong to a study of blood T cell repertoires in COVID-19. In the study's own analysis: It was from reference gene primer amplification that nucleated cell counts were estimated. Produced via immunoSEQ multiplex PCR; TCRdb's table is partial and in-frame only. That table furnishes V, J and clone size, whereas the DNA furnished D and trimming. The sample contains 300,000 to 500,000 clones, around 89% of which appear only once. The germline CDR1 and CDR2 sequences are MDHEN and SYDVKM. CDR3 length equals 15 residues. With V trimmed by 5 bases and J by 4 bases, 8 bases remained unmatched.

The clonotype originates from a woman in her thirties with acute COVID-19. V is TRBV28 and J is TRBJ2-5; 9 positions agree with TRBD1. Sample: PBMCs or T cells enriched from blood (not recorded which). The CDR3 reads CASSPAPTGGETQYF. DNA for the CDR3: TGTGCCAGCAGTCCAGCCCCGACAGGGGGAGAGACCCAGTACTTC.